Listed here is a single T cell receptor beta chain. Its antigen is currently not known. Base quality data are lacking; no much larger clone is found one base away. This sample is drawn from a study of CD8+CD57+ T cells in acquired aplastic anemia (dated by TCRdb to the late 2010s). Some background on the complete study: DNA extracted from sorted CD4+ and CD8+ cells had a mean of approximately 3.5 ug, with a range of 0.2 to 27.4 ug. A CD8+CD57+ expansion meant a frequency higher than the mean frequency seen in healthy subjects. General conclusions and limits of the study: Around 28 CD8+ CDR3 sequences were found to be shared between patients and controls, but these sequences appeared to be highly expressed in patients and within the immunodominant clones of the patients. No significant difference in CD8+ Simpson's diversity was found between patients and healthy controls (P=0.060).

Genomic DNA served as template for TCR beta VDJ combination and CDR3 sequence profiling. TCR repertoire sequencing was run on an Illumina HiSeq 2000. Concerning the study's data processing: TRBV/TRBJ rearrangement plots, CDR3 size and DJ length profiles, and Simpson's diversity index were used to evaluate the repertoires. The most abundant DNA sequence in the deep sequencing data was taken as the immunodominant clone. CDR3 amino acid sequences were screened for sharing across subjects and compared with published repertoires and the VDJdb database. TCRdb redid the processing of the public reads, applying fastp at Q25 and MiXCR, and retained in-frame beta chains. Identical CDR3 protein sequences are pooled into one entry, listed with their most common genes and DNA. TCRdb's processing, not the study's, gives the V and J calls here. The sample table records 150,000 to 200,000 distinct CDR3 sequences; about 70% of these occur just once. Together, the top ten hold under 60% of the sample.

Patients chosen for sequencing had shown expansion of CD8+CD57+ cells by flow cytometry. Every patient had severe acquired aplastic anemia, diagnosed using the International Study of Aplastic Anemia and Agranulocytosis and Camitta criteria. No patient had received any therapy when blood was sampled. TCR repertoires of sorted CD4+ and CD8+ blood T cells from severe aplastic anemia patients and healthy subjects were deep-sequenced in the study. Patients were enrolled under clinicaltrials.gov protocols 00001620, 01623167, 00001397, 00071045, 00081523 and 00961064 in the USA. Ficoll-Paque density gradient centrifugation was used to isolate peripheral blood mononuclear cells. CD4+ and CD8+ T cells were sorted by FACS or magnetic beads before DNA extraction. The germline V gene supplies CDR1 SGHDN and CDR2 FVKESK. The CDR3 covers 16 residues, taking in both the cysteine and the phenylalanine. Just CDR3 DNA is preserved here, 48 bases in frame from base 1. V lost 5 bases and J lost 8 bases; the stretch between them is 21 bases long.

The origin of this receptor is a human donor with aplastic anemia. The rearrangement joined TRBV14 to TRBJ1-4; the D gene is perhaps TRBD1, on 6 matching bases. Sequenced: sorted CD4+, CD8+, or CD8+CD57+ T cells (not recorded which) from PBMCs. The base sequence is TGTGCCAGCAGCAACCCGACAGGTCGTAGTAGAGAAAAACTGTTTTTT. The translation is CASSNPTGRSREKLFF.